What follows describes a single T cell receptor (beta chain). Repertoires were generated with immunoSEQ multiplex PCR, while TCRdb's copy carries only in-frame clones and drops some. Of 87,000 or so clones listed, 90% to 95% are singletons. This record comes from a study of siplizumab effects on memory and regulatory T cells. This CDR3 comprises 15 residues. Trimming pared 1 base from V and 0 bases from J, leaving 7 bases between. Germline CDR1 SGHVS, CDR2 FQNEAQ. The TCR originated in a human donor in good health. The chain has TRBV7-8 and TRBJ2-1, with D possibly called TRBD1 or TRBD2 (5 bases each). The sample comprised non-Treg CD4+ T cells sorted from blood. CDR3 nucleotide sequence: TGTGCCAGCAGCTTAGAGGGGAGCTCCTACAATGAGCAGTTCTTC. It specifies CASSLEGSSYNEQFF. Filled out from reference TRBV7-8 and TRBJ2-1, the complete variable domain reads GAGVSQSPRYKVAKRGQDVALRCDPISGHVSLFWYQQALGQGPEFLTYFQNEAQLDKSGLPSDRFFAERPEGSVSTLKIQRTQQEDSAVYLCASSLEGSSYNEQFFGPGTRLTVL.